The rows below give T cell receptor beta chains drawn from one sample of a study of CD8 T cells in ankylosing spondylitis. MiXCR, applied by TCRdb to the 5' RACE reads, yields one record per CDR3 protein. The data show about 150,000 distinct CDR3 sequences, under 55% seen once. Sequencing used synovial fluid, either unsorted or a sorted T cell fraction (not recorded which). Receptor source: a male donor with ankylosing spondylitis. Both conserved end residues are part of each CDR3. The D gene is left open where the match is weak. Size values are once, few and many counts, or a class for expanded clones, and some rows have none.

TRBV7-9	TRBD1	TRBJ2-7	NA	TGTGCCAGCAGCTTAGTGGGACAGGGATACTACGAGCAGTACTTC	CASSLVGQGYYEQYF
TRBV5-1	TRBD2	TRBJ2-7	few	TGCGCCAGCAGCTTGTTGCGGGGGGCCGACTACGAGCAGTACTTC	CASSLLRGADYEQYF
TRBV10-2	NA	TRBJ2-2	NA	TGCGCCAGCCTCTCGGAGGACACCGCTCCCCTCAGGCCCCCCACGGAGCTGTTTTTT	CASLSEDTAPLRPPTELFF
TRBV5-1	NA	TRBJ2-7	few	TGCGCCAGCAGCTTGGAGGCAGGACTCGAGCAGTACTTC	CASSLEAGLEQYF
TRBV11-1	TRBD1	TRBJ2-1	NA	TGTGCCAGCCACCACCGCAGCTTAGTTCCGCCGGACAGGGGGCGGAATGAGCAGTTCTTC	CASHHRSLVPPDRGRNEQFF
TRBV18	NA	TRBJ1-6	NA	TGTGCCAGCTCGAGGGGGTTGTATAATTCACCCCTCCACTTT	CASSRGLYNSPLHF
TRBV7-6	TRBD1	TRBJ2-1	NA	TGTGCCAGCAGCTTAGTCGAACGACAGGGGGCGAATGAGCAGTTCTTC	CASSLVERQGANEQFF
TRBV5-1	TRBD2	TRBJ2-3	NA	TGCGCCAGCAGCCGACCGGGACTAGCGGGGGCCATCACAGATACGCAGTATTTT	CASSRPGLAGAITDTQYF
TRBV7-2	NA	TRBJ2-1	few	TGTGCCAGCGGACGACCCCCCCGTAGTCATGAGCAGTTCTTC	CASGRPPRSHEQFF
TRBV4-1	NA	TRBJ2-4	few	TGCGCCAGCAGCCAAGATTCGACTTTACCGAAAAACATTCAGTACTTC	CASSQDSTLPKNIQYF
TRBV19	NA	TRBJ2-1	NA	TGTGCCAGTAAAATAGGAGCGGACATCTACAATGAGCAGTTCTTC	CASKIGADIYNEQFF
TRBV18	TRBD1	TRBJ1-2	NA	TGTGCCAGCCCTTCTCCCGGGACAGGGTACGACTACACCTTC	CASPSPGTGYDYTF
TRBV4-1	TRBD1	TRBJ1-1	medium-sized	TGCGCCAGCAGCCAAGTATGGGGACAGTCGAACACTGAAGCTTTCTTT	CASSQVWGQSNTEAFF
TRBV7-9	TRBD1	TRBJ2-1	NA	TGTGCCAGCAGCTTTATGACAGGGGGCGCCGTGGGTGAGCAGTTCTTC	CASSFMTGGAVGEQFF
TRBV12-3/TRBV12-4	NA	TRBJ1-4	NA	TGTGCCAGCAGTTCCGAGGGAACGACTAATGAAAAACTGTTTTTT	CASSSEGTTNEKLFF
TRBV9	TRBD2	TRBJ2-7	NA	TGTGCCAGCAGCGTTCCAGATACGGGGACTAGGACTTGCGAGCAGTACTTC	CASSVPDTGTRTCEQYF
TRBV12-3/TRBV12-4	TRBD2	TRBJ2-3	few	TGTGCCAGCAGTTGGCGTACTAGCGGTTTTGGCACAGATACGCAGTATTTT	CASSWRTSGFGTDTQYF
TRBV13	NA	TRBJ1-4	few	TGTGCCAGCAGCCAAAGCCGACGGATATGGGCAACTAATGAAAAACTGTTTTTT	CASSQSRRIWATNEKLFF
TRBV15	NA	TRBJ1-4	NA	TGTGCCACCAGCAGAGATGTCCGTGGGGGGTTCGAAAAACTGTTTTTT	CATSRDVRGGFEKLFF
TRBV29-1	NA	TRBJ1-2	NA	TGCAGCGTTGAAGGCCGAAGGGCTGGCTACACCTTC	CSVEGRRAGYTF
TRBV6-5	TRBD2	TRBJ2-3	NA	TGTGCCAGCAGCCTTACTAGCGCCCTTATTCCAGATACGCAGTATTTT	CASSLTSALIPDTQYF
TRBV6-2/TRBV6-3	NA	TRBJ2-1	few	TGTGCCAGCATTCCAGCAAGCTCCTACAATGAGCAGTTCTTC	CASIPASSYNEQFF
TRBV9	NA	TRBJ1-2	NA	TGTGCCAGCAGCGTCAATAGACAGCCCTACTATGGCTACACCTTC	CASSVNRQPYYGYTF
TRBV7-3	NA	TRBJ1-5	NA	TGTGCCAGCAGCTTAAGCGGGGGGAGCAATCAGCCCCAGCATTTT	CASSLSGGSNQPQHF
TRBV30	NA	TRBJ2-6	NA	TGTGCCTGGATCCTACCTGTAGTCAGGGAAGGGGCCAACGTCCTGACTTTC	CAWILPVVREGANVLTF
TRBV4-3	NA	TRBJ2-1	few	TGCGCCAGCAGCCGGAGAGGCACTTTTAGTGAGCAGTTCTTC	CASSRRGTFSEQFF
TRBV5-1	NA	TRBJ2-7	NA	TGCGCCAGCAGCATGTGGGACTGGTTGGAGACCTACGAGCAGTACTTC	CASSMWDWLETYEQYF
TRBV5-3	TRBD2	TRBJ2-1	NA	TGTGCCAGAAGCACCCCGGGACTAGCGGGCTACAATGAGCAGTTCTTC	CARSTPGLAGYNEQFF
TRBV5-1	NA	TRBJ1-2	NA	TGCGCCAGCAGCTTGAGGCCGGACACCCCAATCGCCTATGGCTACACCTTC	CASSLRPDTPIAYGYTF
TRBV11-2	NA	TRBJ2-7	NA	TGTGCCAGCAGCTTAGATAGTTGGAGCACAGTTTATTCCTACGAGCAGTACTTC	CASSLDSWSTVYSYEQYF
TRBV20-1	TRBD2	TRBJ2-5	once	TGCAGTGCTAGGCTGGGCGGGGGGCAAGAGACCCAGTACTTC	CSARLGGGQETQYF
TRBV15	NA	TRBJ1-4	few	TGTGCCACCAGCAGAGCCGTTTCAACTAATGAAAAACTGTTTTTT	CATSRAVSTNEKLFF
TRBV20-1	NA	TRBJ1-2	few	TGCAGTGCCCCAGAGGGGGAACACTATGGCTACACCTTC	CSAPEGEHYGYTF
TRBV4-3	NA	TRBJ2-7	medium-sized	TGCGCCAGCAGCCAAGATTCCGGATTTACCTCCTACGAGCAGTACTTC	CASSQDSGFTSYEQYF
TRBV12-3/TRBV12-4	NA	TRBJ2-1	NA	TGTGCCAGCAGTTCCTTCCTTGGGGGGCGGCTCTACAATGAGCAGTTCTTC	CASSSFLGGRLYNEQFF